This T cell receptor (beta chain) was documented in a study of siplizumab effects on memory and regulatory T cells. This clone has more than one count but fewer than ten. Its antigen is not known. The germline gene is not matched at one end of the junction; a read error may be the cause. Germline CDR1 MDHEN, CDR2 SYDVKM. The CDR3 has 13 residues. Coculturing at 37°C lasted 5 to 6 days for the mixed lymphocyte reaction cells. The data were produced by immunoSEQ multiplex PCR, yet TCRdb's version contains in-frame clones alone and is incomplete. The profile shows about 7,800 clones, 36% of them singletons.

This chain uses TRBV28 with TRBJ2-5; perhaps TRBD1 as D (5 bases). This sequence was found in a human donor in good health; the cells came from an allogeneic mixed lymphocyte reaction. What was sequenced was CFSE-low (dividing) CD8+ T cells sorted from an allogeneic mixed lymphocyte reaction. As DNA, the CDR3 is TGTGCCAGCAACGACAGTCACCAAAAGACCCAGTACTTC. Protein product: CASNDSHQKTQYF.